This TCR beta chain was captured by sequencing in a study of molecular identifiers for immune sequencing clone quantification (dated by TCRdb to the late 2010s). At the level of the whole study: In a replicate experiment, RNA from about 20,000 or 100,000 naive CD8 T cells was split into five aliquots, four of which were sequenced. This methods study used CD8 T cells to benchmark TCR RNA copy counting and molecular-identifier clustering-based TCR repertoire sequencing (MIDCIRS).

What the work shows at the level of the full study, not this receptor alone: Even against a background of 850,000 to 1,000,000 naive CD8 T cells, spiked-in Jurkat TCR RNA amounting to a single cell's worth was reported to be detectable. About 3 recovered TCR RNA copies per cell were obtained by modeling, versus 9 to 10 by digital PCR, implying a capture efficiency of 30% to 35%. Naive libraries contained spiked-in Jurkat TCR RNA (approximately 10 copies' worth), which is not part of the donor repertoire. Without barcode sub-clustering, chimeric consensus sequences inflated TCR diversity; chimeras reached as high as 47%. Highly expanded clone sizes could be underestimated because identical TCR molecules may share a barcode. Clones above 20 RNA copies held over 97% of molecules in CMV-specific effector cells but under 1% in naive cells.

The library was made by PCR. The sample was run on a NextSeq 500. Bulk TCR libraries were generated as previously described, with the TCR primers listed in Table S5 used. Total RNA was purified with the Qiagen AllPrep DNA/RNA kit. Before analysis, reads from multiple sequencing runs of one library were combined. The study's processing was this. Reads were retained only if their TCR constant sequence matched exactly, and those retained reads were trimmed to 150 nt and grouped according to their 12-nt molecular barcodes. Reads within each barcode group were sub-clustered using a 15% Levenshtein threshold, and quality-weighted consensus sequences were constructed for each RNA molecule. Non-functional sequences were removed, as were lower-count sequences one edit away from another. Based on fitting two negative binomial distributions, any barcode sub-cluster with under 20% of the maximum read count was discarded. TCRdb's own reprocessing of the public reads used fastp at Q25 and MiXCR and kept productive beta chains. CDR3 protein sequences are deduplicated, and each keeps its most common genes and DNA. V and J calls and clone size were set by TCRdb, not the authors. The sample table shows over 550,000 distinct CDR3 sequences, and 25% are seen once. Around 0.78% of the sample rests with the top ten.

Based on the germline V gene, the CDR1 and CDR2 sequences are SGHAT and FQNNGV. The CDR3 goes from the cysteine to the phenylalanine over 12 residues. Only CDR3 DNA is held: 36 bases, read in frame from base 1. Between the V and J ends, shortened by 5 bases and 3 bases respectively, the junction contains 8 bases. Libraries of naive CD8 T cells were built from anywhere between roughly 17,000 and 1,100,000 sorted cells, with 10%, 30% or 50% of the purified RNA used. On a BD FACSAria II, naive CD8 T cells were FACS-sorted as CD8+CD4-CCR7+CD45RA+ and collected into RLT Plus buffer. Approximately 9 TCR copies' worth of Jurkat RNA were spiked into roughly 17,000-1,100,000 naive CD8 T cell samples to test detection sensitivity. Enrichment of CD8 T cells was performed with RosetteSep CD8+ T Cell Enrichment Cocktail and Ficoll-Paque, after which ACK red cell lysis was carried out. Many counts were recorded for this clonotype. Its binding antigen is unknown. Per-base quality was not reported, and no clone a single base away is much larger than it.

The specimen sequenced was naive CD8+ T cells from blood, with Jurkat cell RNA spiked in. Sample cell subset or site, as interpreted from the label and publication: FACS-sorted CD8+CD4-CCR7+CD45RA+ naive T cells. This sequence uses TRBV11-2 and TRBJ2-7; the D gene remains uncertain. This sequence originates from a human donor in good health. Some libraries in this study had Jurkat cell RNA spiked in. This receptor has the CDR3 CASSPPVYEQYF. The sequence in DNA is TGTGCCAGCAGCCCCCCCGTCTACGAGCAGTACTTC.